These 6 T cell receptor beta chains originate from one sample sequenced in a study of cytomegalovirus exposure and HLA in healthy donors. PCR involved 60 Vbeta and 13 Jbeta primers. The method was immunoSEQ multiplex PCR; TCRdb's version includes in-frame clones alone and lacks a portion of them. Here the sample spans more than 65,000 clones, 74% being singletons. Sequencing input: PBMCs. The receptor source for this set is a woman aged 55-69 years in good health and CMV-seropositive.

V is TRBV5-5 and J is TRBJ1-2; tentative D call: TRBD1 (6 bases). The V gene lost 2 bases and the J gene lost 8 bases, with 22 bases spanning the gap. Germline CDR1 SGHKS, CDR2 YYEKEE (reference sequence). The CDR3 loop spans 16 amino acids. The CDR3 sequence: CASSLESTGGIIGYTF. CDR3 coding DNA: TGTGCCAGCAGCTTAGAATCCACGGGGGGCATAATCGGCTACACCTTC.

The V call is TRBV6-6, the J call TRBJ2-6; TRBD1 matches 8 bases. Unmatched junction bases numbered 4, after V lost 5 bases and J lost 4 bases. Per germline, CDR1 MNHNY and CDR2 SVGAGI (reference sequence). The CDR3 sequence is 15 residues long. The CDR3 region has the DNA TGTGCCAGCAGTGGACAGGGAAGAGGGGCCAACGTCCTGACTTTC. It yields the protein CASSGQGRGANVLTF.

Note on this clone: Other DNA sequences of this sample code for an identical CDR3. J is TRBJ1-5 and V is TRBV10-3, with D possibly being TRBD1 (6 bases). The CDR3 contains 16 residues. The germline CDR1 and CDR2 sequences are ENHRY and SYGVKD. The V end was cut by 6 bases, the J end by 7 bases, with 22 bases between. The CDR3 nucleotides are TGTGCCATCAGCGCTTACGGGGCAGGGGTGGAACAGCCCCAGCATTTT. The encoded protein is CAISAYGAGVEQPQHF.

This chain joins TRBV30 and TRBJ2-5; a weak D match, TRBD2 (6 bases). The J call may be wrong; the DNA end is better matched by TRBJ2-7. The CDR3 has 14 amino acids. Germline lookup yields CDR1 GTSNPN and CDR2 SVGIG (reference sequence). CDR3 DNA sequence: TGTGCCTGGATCCCGAGCGGGCCATTCTACGAGCAGTACTTC. Its translation is CAWIPSGPFYEQYF.

The rearrangement links TRBV11-1 to TRBJ1-1; D possibly corresponds to TRBD1 (5 bases). CDR3 length: 14 residues. Trimming stripped 2 bases from V and 1 base from J, with 8 bases between. Germline V gene lookup returns CDR1 SGHAT and CDR2 FQDESV (reference sequence). The CDR3 spells CASSLYRTNTEAFF. Written as DNA, the CDR3 is TGTGCCAGCAGCTTATACAGGACGAACACTGAAGCTTTCTTT.

The rearrangement joins TRBV18 to TRBJ1-5; possible D gene TRBD1, 5 bases. Trimming left V 4 bases short and J 7 bases short, with 14 bases between. The CDR3 length is 14 residues. Germline lookup yields CDR1 KGHSH and CDR2 LQKENI. The chain's CDR3 is CASSLLREGQPQHF. In nucleotides, the CDR3 is TGTGCCAGCTCACTCCTCAGGGAGGGCCAGCCCCAGCATTTT.